The 4 T cell receptor beta chains in this list originate from one sample, sequenced in a study of blood T cells in healthy people across ages. Next came a second PCR, run for about 6 to 11 cycles, which used a sample-barcoded 5' primer along with a J-beta primer mix. Via MiXCR, TCRdb re-called the 5' RACE reads, giving one row per CDR3 protein. The table includes 630,000 or so distinct CDR3 sequences, 32% detected once. The sample taken for sequencing was blood. These receptors came from a woman of 80 years or more in good health.

CDR3 loop: CASSVEGSETQYF. As DNA, the CDR3 is TGTGCCAGCAGCGTTGAAGGCAGCGAGACCCAGTACTTC. The rearrangement links TRBV9 to TRBJ2-5; D not resolved. The germline gives CDR1 SGDLS, CDR2 YYNGEE. The CDR3 contains 13 residues. The V end lost 2 bases, the J end lost 5 bases, and 10 bases lay between the germline ends.

The table lists this clonotype with many counts. The J gene is TRBJ1-2, the V gene TRBV6-5; the D gene is possibly TRBD1 (5 bases). CDR1 is MNHEY and CDR2 is SVGAGI in the germline V gene. Trimming left V 0 bases short and J 4 bases short, with 15 bases between. The CDR3 sequence is 16 residues long. CDR3 region: CASSYSHRGEGYGYTF. CDR3 coding DNA: TGTGCCAGCAGTTACTCTCACCGGGGGGAGGGCTATGGCTACACCTTC.

About this clonotype itself: One end of the junction is discordant with germline, which a read error may explain. The chain has TRBV20-1 and TRBJ2-7; TRBD2 matches at 14 bases. CDR3 length: 17 amino acids. Germline V gene lookup returns CDR1 DFQATT and CDR2 SNEGSKA (reference sequence). The CDR3 loop is CSAPGQGTSGSSYKQYF. For the CDR3, the DNA is TGCAGTGCTCCGGGACAGGGGACTAGCGGGAGCTCCTACAAGCAGTACTTC.

Comments on this clonotype: A much larger clone lies one base from this, so it may be a read error. V gene TRBV9 combines with J gene TRBJ2-6; 9 nucleotides match TRBD1. The V gene's germline CDR1 is SGDLS and CDR2 YYNGEE. The CDR3 is 19 residues long. Written as DNA, the CDR3 is TGTGCCAGCAGTGTCTTCCCCGGGACAGGGAACTCTGGGGCCAGCGTCCTGACTTTC. This translates into CASSVFPGTGNSGASVLTF.